This TCR beta chain is drawn from a study of blood T cells in healthy people across ages. With each sample, at least 5 micrograms of total RNA were extracted. Study results and caveats: Strongly correlated with naive T cell percentage was TCR beta diversity. Investigators treated diversity estimates from one million T cells as underestimates.

This clonotype was picked up many times. Its antigen remains unidentified. Using a J-beta primer mix together with a sample-barcoded 5' primer, a second PCR was run for roughly 6 to 11 cycles. A template-switch adaptor containing 12 random nucleotides labeled each cDNA molecule. One entry per CDR3 protein, called by TCRdb with MiXCR from the 5' RACE reads. Of 550,000 to 800,000 distinct CDR3 sequences in the sample, roughly 32% were seen once. Sequenced: blood. The receptor comes from an elderly woman in good health.

CDR3 sequence reads: CASSPRGLTTAYPNYGYTF. In nucleotides, the CDR3 is TGTGCCAGCAGCCCCAGGGGGCTCACCACCGCTTATCCTAACTATGGCTACACCTTC. The chain combines TRBV3-1 with TRBJ1-2, with 8 bases that match TRBD1. The germline CDR1 and CDR2 sequences are LGHDT and YNNKEL (reference sequence). V was pared by 4 bases and J by 0 bases, with 16 bases of the junction left unmatched. The CDR3 covers 19 residues.